This is a list of T cell receptor beta chains from one sample in a study of T cells after yellow fever vaccination. TCRdb called the 5' RACE reads again in MiXCR, with one record for every CDR3 protein. In the table there are roughly 330,000 distinct CDR3 sequences, around 4.1% of which are singletons. The sequencing used PBMCs, collected 5 days after the yellow fever booster vaccination. The source of these receptors is a man aged 18 to 29 who received the YFV17D yellow fever vaccine. The CDR3 runs from the conserved cysteine through the conserved F or W. A D gene is named only where the DNA matches it firmly. Some rows have no size entry. The others give once, few or many, or a class for an expanded clone.

D	size	V	J	DNA	CDR3
TRBD1	many	TRBV12-3/TRBV12-4	TRBJ2-5	TGTGCCAGCAGCCTATCATCGACAGGGACGGAGACCCAGTACTTC	CASSLSSTGTETQYF
-	many	TRBV20-1	TRBJ2-3	TGCAGTGCTAGAGACGGACGCACAGATACGCAGTATTTT	CSARDGRTDTQYF
-	many	TRBV5-1	TRBJ2-1	TGCGCCAGCAGCTTGTCGGGGGCCTACAATGAGCAGTTCTTC	CASSLSGAYNEQFF
-	-	TRBV4-2	TRBJ2-3	TGTGCCAGCAGCCAAGATTCGACTAGAACAGATACGCAGTATTTT	CASSQDSTRTDTQYF
-	few	TRBV21-1	TRBJ1-2	TGTGCCAGCGCGCCTCCGGGACAGGGCCCTCTAAACTATGGCTACACCTTC	CASAPPGQGPLNYGYTF
-	-	TRBV7-3	TRBJ1-1	TGTGCCAGCAGCTTAAGCGCAGGGAGGAGGAACACTGAAGCTTTCTTT	CASSLSAGRRNTEAFF
-	few	TRBV5-1	TRBJ2-3	TGCGCCAGCAGCTTGGGCACATATAGTAGCACAGATACGCAGTATTTT	CASSLGTYSSTDTQYF
TRBD1	many	TRBV2	TRBJ1-1	TGTGCCAGCAGTGACCGGACAGGGCTGAACACTGAAGCTTTCTTT	CASSDRTGLNTEAFF
-	-	TRBV4-1	TRBJ1-2	TGCGCCAGCAGCCAATCAAACCTCGGGGGGGGCTATGGCTACACCTTC	CASSQSNLGGGYGYTF
-	many	TRBV9	TRBJ1-2	TGTGCCAGCAGCGTTGGAGGATCAATCTATGGCTACACCTTC	CASSVGGSIYGYTF
TRBD2	-	TRBV20-1	TRBJ2-2	TGCAGTGCTAGAGATAAGGCTAGCGGGAGAACCGGGGAGCTGTTTTTT	CSARDKASGRTGELFF
-	many	TRBV27	TRBJ2-3	TGTGCCAGCAGTTATATGACGGTTGGTGCGCAGTATTTT	CASSYMTVGAQYF
-	few	TRBV4-1	TRBJ1-2	TGCGCCAGCAGCCAACGTACAGGGTCCTATGGCTACACCTTC	CASSQRTGSYGYTF
TRBD2	few	TRBV4-3	TRBJ2-3	TGCGCCAGCAGCCAAGATCTAATCCGCGGGCTAGCGGGGGGAGATACGCAGTATTTT	CASSQDLIRGLAGGDTQYF
TRBD1	few	TRBV12-3/TRBV12-4	TRBJ1-4	TGTGCCAGTTCGGGACAGCCTAATGAAAAACTGTTTTTT	CASSGQPNEKLFF
-	-	TRBV12-5	TRBJ2-3	TGTGCTAGTGGTTTGTGGGGCCGGGGCACAGATACGCAGTATTTT	CASGLWGRGTDTQYF
-	-	TRBV18	TRBJ2-1	TGTGCCAGCCATGGTGTCGCAGGGGTCACGAATGAGCAGTTCTTC	CASHGVAGVTNEQFF
-	many	TRBV29-1	TRBJ1-1	TGCAGCGTTGAGGGAAGTACTGAAGCTTTCTTT	CSVEGSTEAFF
-	few	TRBV4-2	TRBJ2-2	TGTGCCAGCAGCGTCCTCGGGGGCGCCACCGGGGAGCTGTTTTTT	CASSVLGGATGELFF
TRBD2	-	TRBV6-5	TRBJ2-1	TGTGCCAGCAGTTACGTAGCGGGGGACTCCTACAATGAGCAGTTCTTC	CASSYVAGDSYNEQFF
TRBD1	many	TRBV4-3	TRBJ1-1	TGCGCCAGCAGCCAAGACGGACAGGGCAGCACTGAAGCTTTCTTT	CASSQDGQGSTEAFF
-	-	TRBV7-2	TRBJ2-3	TGTGCCAGCAGCCTGACCACCTACACAGATACGCAGTATTTT	CASSLTTYTDTQYF
TRBD2	few	TRBV12-3/TRBV12-4	TRBJ2-7	TGTGCCAGCAGTTTAACTAGCGGGGGGTCGGTGTACGAGCAGTACTTC	CASSLTSGGSVYEQYF
TRBD2	many	TRBV2	TRBJ2-1	TGTGCCAGCAGCCAGCGAGTAGCGGGGGGTAAAGACAATGAGCAGTTCTTC	CASSQRVAGGKDNEQFF
-	many	TRBV7-6	TRBJ1-1	TGTGCCAGCAGCCATGGCCCGGCCTGGGGAGCTTTCTTT	CASSHGPAWGAFF
-	many	TRBV7-9	TRBJ2-7	TGTGCCAGCAGCTTAGGGGCTAGCGTCACCTACGAGCAGTACTTC	CASSLGASVTYEQYF
-	few	TRBV5-4	TRBJ2-3	TGTGCCAGCAGCCCCCCGGAGGCAGATACGCAGTATTTT	CASSPPEADTQYF
-	-	TRBV29-1	TRBJ2-5	TGCAGCGTTTGGGACTCAAAGACCCAGTACTTC	CSVWDSKTQYF
-	many	TRBV6-5	TRBJ2-3	TGTGCCAGCAGCGTCGCGGGACGCACAGATACGCAGTATTTT	CASSVAGRTDTQYF
-	many	TRBV4-3	TRBJ2-7	TGCGCCAGCAGCCAGCTAGCTACGAGCTCCTACGAGCAGTACTTC	CASSQLATSSYEQYF
-	many	TRBV6-5	TRBJ1-4	TGTGCCAGCAGTTACTCGTATGTTGGGCAGACAACTAATGAAAAACTGTTTTTT	CASSYSYVGQTTNEKLFF
-	-	TRBV11-2	TRBJ1-6	TGTGCCAGCAGGCTGGGAGGAAGTACCACCCTCCACTTT	CASRLGGSTTLHF
TRBD1	few	TRBV20-1	TRBJ2-1	TGCAGTGCCTACAGGGGTGGGGGAAAAAATGAGCAGTTCTTC	CSAYRGGGKNEQFF
-	many	TRBV5-1	TRBJ2-3	TGCGCCAGCAGCTTCGGGAGTGTTGCAGATACGCAGTATTTT	CASSFGSVADTQYF
-	many	TRBV18	TRBJ2-7	TGTGCCAGCTCATTTGGTGGTATCTACGAGCAGTACTTC	CASSFGGIYEQYF
TRBD1	few	TRBV18	TRBJ1-1	TGTGCCAGCTCTCCTATTACAGGGGGCACTGAAGCTTTCTTT	CASSPITGGTEAFF
TRBD1	few	TRBV24-1	TRBJ1-5	TGTGCCACCAGTGACGGACAGGGGTCTTATCAGCCCCAGCATTTT	CATSDGQGSYQPQHF
-	-	TRBV9	TRBJ2-2	TGTGCCAGCAGCGTACAGCTTAACACCGGGGAGCTGTTTTTT	CASSVQLNTGELFF
TRBD1	few	TRBV7-9	TRBJ2-5	TGTGCCAGCAGCTCCAGGGGACAGGGGGCGGGAAACCAAGAGACCCAGTACTTC	CASSSRGQGAGNQETQYF
-	few	TRBV12-3/TRBV12-4	TRBJ1-2	TGTGCCAGCAGTTCCCCCTGGGCTAACTATGGCTACACCTTC	CASSSPWANYGYTF
-	many	TRBV29-1	TRBJ1-1	TGCAGCGTTAGTTGGATGAACACTGAAGCTTTCTTT	CSVSWMNTEAFF
-	many	TRBV4-3	TRBJ2-5	TGCGCCAGCAGCCAAGAGTTGGGCCAGGGTTTTTCCAAGTACTTC	CASSQELGQGFSKYF
-	-	TRBV10-3	TRBJ2-3	TGTGCCATCAGTGAGTCGACGGGCAAAAGCACAGATACGCAGTATTTT	CAISESTGKSTDTQYF
-	many	TRBV5-1	TRBJ2-1	TGCGCCAGCAGCTTGGCGGGTCCAGGGGTTAACAATGAGCAGTTCTTC	CASSLAGPGVNNEQFF
-	many	TRBV11-2	TRBJ2-7	TGTGCCAGCAGCTTTGGGCGGGGACGGGGAACCTACGAGCAGTACTTC	CASSFGRGRGTYEQYF
-	many	TRBV6-4	TRBJ2-2	TGTGCCAGCAGTGTACAGGCAGGGAACACCGGGGAGCTGTTTTTT	CASSVQAGNTGELFF
-	few	TRBV7-6	TRBJ1-1	TGTGCCGGACAAAATTCGAACACTGAAGCTTTCTTT	CAGQNSNTEAFF
-	-	TRBV7-3	TRBJ1-4	TGTGCCAGCAGCAGAACAGGGACGGAAAAACTGTTTTTT	CASSRTGTEKLFF
-	many	TRBV11-2	TRBJ1-5	TGTGCCAGCAGCTTAGGGGTGGGGGGTATAGTGGTCGGCAATCAGCCCCAGCATTTT	CASSLGVGGIVVGNQPQHF
TRBD1	many	TRBV18	TRBJ2-1	TGTGCCAGCTCACCGCCCGGGACAGGGGATTACAATGAGCAGTTCTTC	CASSPPGTGDYNEQFF
TRBD1	-	TRBV12-3/TRBV12-4	TRBJ2-3	TGTGCCAGCAGTGCCGACAGGGCGGGCACAGATACGCAGTATTTT	CASSADRAGTDTQYF
TRBD1	few	TRBV5-6	TRBJ2-7	TGTGCCAGCAGCTTGGGGACAGGGATGTACGAGCAGTACTTC	CASSLGTGMYEQYF
-	-	TRBV4-3	TRBJ1-2	TGCGCCAGCAGCCAAGATGGAGACCCCGGGACCCGTCCCCACTATGGCTACACCTTC	CASSQDGDPGTRPHYGYTF
-	few	TRBV6-5	TRBJ1-1	TGTGCCAGCAGGATGATAAACACTGAAGCTTTCTTT	CASRMINTEAFF